The next 29 T cell receptor beta chains were all read from a single sample in a study of cytomegalovirus exposure and HLA in healthy donors. PCR involved 60 Vbeta and 13 Jbeta primers. Measured with immunoSEQ multiplex PCR; TCRdb has only the in-frame clones, and not every one. The sample consists of about 98,000 clones, around 68% of them appearing once. The source material was PBMCs. The receptors shown here come from a man aged 50-60 years in good health and CMV-seronegative.

This clone came up a few times. The chain combines TRBV4-3 with TRBJ1-6; no reliable D call. The CDR3 has 13 amino acids. The V gene lost 1 base and the J gene lost 10 bases, with 8 bases spanning the gap. Germline CDR1 is LGHNA and CDR2 is YSLEER. CDR3 amino acids: CASSQGRRSPLHF. CDR3 nucleotides: TGCGCCAGCAGCCAAGGTAGGCGGTCACCCCTCCACTTT.

A single count supports this clone. The V and J genes are TRBV5-1 and TRBJ2-1, with D uncertain. CDR3 length: 13 residues. The ends were cut back, 2 bases at V and 6 bases at J, with 9 bases in the middle. Germline V gene sequence: CDR1 SGHRS, CDR2 YFSETQ. CDR3 amino acids: CASSFISLNEQFF. The CDR3 DNA sequence: TGCGCCAGCAGCTTTATTTCTCTCAATGAGCAGTTCTTC.

The gene calls are TRBV28 and TRBJ1-2, with D tentatively TRBD1 (5 bases). V was pared by 8 bases and J by 8 bases, with 6 bases between. The CDR3 runs to 9 residues. CDR1 is MDHEN and CDR2 is SYDVKM in the germline V gene. Here the CDR3 reads CASGGGYTF. CDR3 sequence (DNA): TGTGCCAGCGGGGGGGGCTACACCTTC.

V gene TRBV29-1 combines with J gene TRBJ2-5; D remains ambiguous. Between the trimmed V and J ends, which lost 1 base and 7 bases, there was a span of 16 bases. There are 14 residues in the CDR3. CDR1 and CDR2 from the germline V gene are SQVTM and ANQGSEA. This CDR3 reads CSVEAPSGGGTQYF. CDR3 in DNA: TGCAGCGTTGAAGCCCCAAGTGGCGGCGGGACCCAGTACTTC.

This clone came up a few times. The chain has TRBV7-8 and TRBJ2-5; 10 nucleotides match TRBD1. The germline CDR1 and CDR2 sequences are SGHVS and FQNEAQ. The length of the CDR3 is 14 residues. Losses at the gene ends were 5 bases for V and 3 bases for J; bases not matched to a gene: 3. DNA for the CDR3: TGTGCCAGCAGCCTCGGGACAGGGGAAGAGACCCAGTACTTC. The encoded protein is CASSLGTGEETQYF.

In this sample, this clone turned up once. CDR3 protein: CASSPGIYPGELFF. As DNA, the CDR3 is TGTGCCAGCAGCCCAGGGATCTATCCCGGGGAGCTGTTTTTT. The chain combines TRBV5-8 with TRBJ2-2, with a possible D match to TRBD1 (5 bases). The germline V gene encodes CDR1 SGHTS and CDR2 YDEGEE. With 4 bases removed from V and 6 bases from J, the gap between germline ends came to 13 bases. The CDR3 covers 14 residues.

In nucleotides, the CDR3 is TGTGCCAGCAGACCGGGGAGCAATCAGCCCCAGCATTTT. It translates to CASRPGSNQPQHF. The chain links TRBV6-6 to TRBJ1-5; D is ambiguous. V was cut by 6 bases and J by 1 base, with 7 bases left in between. CDR1 MNHNY and CDR2 SVGAGI come from the germline V gene (reference sequence). This CDR3 has 13 amino acids.

This chain links TRBV2 with TRBJ2-1; a possible D gene is TRBD2 (6 bases). Per germline, CDR1 SNHLY and CDR2 FYNNEI. Trimming left V 6 bases short and J 2 bases short, with 11 bases between. The CDR3 sequence is 14 residues long. CDR3 amino acids: CASRNSGAYNEQFF. CDR3 DNA: TGTGCCAGCAGGAATTCGGGGGCCTACAATGAGCAGTTCTTC.

This clone was picked up one time. The genes are TRBV6-5 and TRBJ1-2; TRBD1 aligns across 7 bases. J gave up 7 bases and V 6 bases, and 14 bases lay outside the gene matches. Germline V gene lookup returns CDR1 MNHEY and CDR2 SVGAGI. The CDR3 runs to 15 residues. The CDR3 region has the DNA TGTGCCAGCAGGATACCGGGACAGAGGGCGGCTGGCTACACCTTC. The encoded protein is CASRIPGQRAAGYTF.

This sequence joins TRBV5-6 and TRBJ1-2; TRBD1 aligns across 11 bases. V gave up 2 bases and J gave up 8 bases; unmatched junction bases: 8. This CDR3 spans 15 amino acids. Germline V gene data show CDR1 as SGHDT and CDR2 as YYEEEE. The CDR3 DNA sequence: TGTGCCAGCAGCTTCGGACAGGGGGCTCAGTTAGGCTACACCTTC. It codes for CASSFGQGAQLGYTF.

V is TRBV5-1 and J is TRBJ1-1, with 12 bases that match TRBD1. With V trimmed by 4 bases and J by 0 bases, 7 bases remained unmatched. Germline loops: CDR1 SGHRS, CDR2 YFSETQ. The CDR3 is made up of 17 amino acids. CDR3 sequence reads: CASSLGTGGNLNTEAFF. CDR3 coding DNA: TGCGCCAGCAGCCTAGGGACAGGGGGCAACCTGAACACTGAAGCTTTCTTT.

The V call is TRBV19, the J call TRBJ2-7; 9 bases match TRBD1. Trimming removed 4 bases from V and 5 bases from J; junction bases left unmatched: 6. The CDR3 extends over 14 amino acids. Germline-derived CDR1 and CDR2 are LNHDA and SQIVND (reference sequence). CDR3 sequence: CASSTGQGQDEQYF. Here the CDR3 DNA reads TGTGCCAGTAGTACAGGACAGGGGCAGGACGAGCAGTACTTC.

This clone turned up a few times. J is TRBJ2-1 and V is TRBV5-1, with D possibly being TRBD2 (5 bases). This CDR3 has 16 amino acids. V was pared by 0 bases and J by 4 bases, with 14 bases between. CDR1 and CDR2 (germline): SGHRS, YFSETQ. CDR3 amino acids: CASSLVASVAYNEQFF. CDR3 DNA: TGCGCCAGCAGCTTGGTAGCGAGCGTCGCATACAATGAGCAGTTCTTC.

The gene calls are TRBV11-3 and TRBJ2-3; maybe TRBD2 (6 bases). The germline V gene encodes CDR1 SGHNT and CDR2 YENEEA. The germline V and J ends were trimmed by 8 bases and 4 bases, with 22 bases remaining between them. The CDR3 has 16 residues. In DNA form, the CDR3 reads TGTGCCAGCCGTCAAATCGGCGGGGTGTGGGCAGATACGCAGTATTTT. Translating it yields CASRQIGGVWADTQYF.

This clone has only a few counts. The V gene is TRBV19, the J gene TRBJ1-1; 7 bases align to TRBD1. The CDR3 sequence is 14 residues long. The germline gives CDR1 LNHDA, CDR2 SQIVND (reference sequence). V lost 6 bases, J lost 4 bases, and 8 bases stayed unmatched. CDR3 coding DNA: TGTGCCAGTAGGGTCGAGGGGGCGGTCACTGAAGCTTTCTTT. Its translation: CASRVEGAVTEAFF.

V and J are TRBV2 and TRBJ1-5, with 10 bases identical to TRBD1. The CDR3 has 16 residues. V gave up 6 bases and J gave up 4 bases; unmatched junction bases: 9. Germline assignment: CDR1 SNHLY and CDR2 FYNNEI. The CDR3 sequence: CASSRTGTGENQPQHF. As DNA, the CDR3 is TGTGCCAGCAGCCGTACGGGGACAGGGGAAAATCAGCCCCAGCATTTT.

In its sample, this clone was seen a few times. V is TRBV10-1 and J is TRBJ2-3; 8 bases align to TRBD1. Trimming removed 6 bases from V and 6 bases from J; junction bases left unmatched: 11. This CDR3 comprises 15 residues. Germline CDR1 is WNHNN and CDR2 is SYGVQD (reference sequence). The DNA of the CDR3 is TGCGCCAGCAGCAGACAGGGGCAACTTTTGGATACGCAGTATTTT. Residues: CASSRQGQLLDTQYF.

As regards this clone: A junction end diverges from the germline sequence, so it may reflect a read error. This chain links TRBV20-1 with TRBJ2-7; possibly TRBD2 for D (5 bases). The CDR3 loop spans 11 amino acids. Germline values: CDR1 DFQATT, CDR2 SNEGSKA (reference sequence). CDR3 in amino acids: CSARVRGEQYF. CDR3 nucleotide sequence: TGCAGTGCCAGAGTCCGGGGAGAGCAGTACTTC.

The gene calls are TRBV18 and TRBJ1-2; TRBD1 might be the D (6 bases). The CDR3 runs to 14 residues. The germline CDR1 and CDR2 sequences are KGHSH and LQKENI. V lost 1 base, J lost 2 bases, and 8 bases lay in between. CDR3 loop: CASSPQGENYGYTF. The CDR3 DNA reads TGTGCCAGCTCACCACAGGGGGAGAACTATGGCTACACCTTC.

The rearrangement joins TRBV11-2 to TRBJ1-6; D is possibly TRBD1 (6 bases). V shed 5 bases and J shed 2 bases, with 19 bases lying between them. CDR1 SGHAT and CDR2 FQNNGV come from the germline V gene. The CDR3 has 18 residues. CDR3 sequence reads: CASSPTGHRGAYNSPLHF. CDR3 bases: TGTGCCAGCAGCCCAACGGGACACCGAGGAGCCTATAATTCACCCCTCCACTTT.

The rearrangement uses TRBV28 and TRBJ2-1; the match to TRBD1 covers 9 bases. J lost 2 bases, V lost 6 bases, and 8 bases had no gene match. The CDR3 spans 16 residues. Germline lookup yields CDR1 MDHEN and CDR2 SYDVKM. Here the CDR3 reads CASSPGQGKTYNEQFF. As DNA, the CDR3 is TGTGCCAGCAGCCCGGGACAGGGAAAGACCTACAATGAGCAGTTCTTC.

The chain combines TRBV5-6 with TRBJ1-2; a possible D gene is TRBD1 (5 bases). CDR3 length equals 13 residues. Germline V CDR1 and CDR2: SGHDT, YYEEEE. Deletions cut 4 bases from V and 4 bases from J, with 11 bases between. CDR3 region: CASSPGTLYGYTF. CDR3 sequence (DNA): TGTGCCAGCAGCCCCGGGACTCTCTATGGCTACACCTTC.

The genes are TRBV4-2 and TRBJ2-1; tentative D call: TRBD2 (5 bases). Germline CDR1 and CDR2: LGHNA and YNFKEQ. The germline V and J ends were trimmed by 1 base and 5 bases, with 9 bases remaining between them. The length of the CDR3 is 14 residues. CDR3 protein: CASSQGRQHNEQFF. The DNA of the CDR3 is TGTGCCAGCAGCCAAGGGAGGCAGCACAATGAGCAGTTCTTC.

CDR3 nucleotides: TGTGCCAGCAGCGTAGATAGGGGAGGTGGACACCCCTACGAGCAGTACTTC. This codes for CASSVDRGGGHPYEQYF. The genes are TRBV9 and TRBJ2-7; the D gene is possibly TRBD2 (6 bases). The CDR3 has 17 residues. V was shortened by 0 bases and J by 2 bases, with 18 bases between the two germline ends. Germline values: CDR1 SGDLS, CDR2 YYNGEE.

The chain employs TRBV7-6 and TRBJ2-1; 9 bases are a match to TRBD2. The CDR3 consists of 19 residues. V gave up 5 bases and J gave up 2 bases; unmatched junction bases: 16. The germline gives CDR1 SGHVS, CDR2 FNYEAQ. The CDR3 nucleotides read TGTGCCAGCAGCCGAGGGGTGGTAAGGCGGGAGGGACCCTACAATGAGCAGTTCTTC. Translating it yields CASSRGVVRREGPYNEQFF.

This clone was picked up a small number of times. One end of the junction does not line up with germline, which may come from a read error. The chain employs TRBV7-9 and TRBJ1-4, with 9 bases lining up with TRBD1. This CDR3 comprises 15 residues. Germline values: CDR1 SEHNR, CDR2 FQNEAQ (reference sequence). Here the CDR3 DNA reads TGTTCCAGCAGCTTCGGGGACAGGGCGCGGGAAAAACTGTTTTTT. It specifies CSSSFGDRAREKLFF.

V is TRBV4-1 and J is TRBJ1-3, with D tentatively TRBD1 (5 bases). The CDR3 consists of 15 residues. V dropped 3 bases and J dropped 6 bases, with 15 bases sitting between them. Germline CDR1 and CDR2: MGHRA and YSYEKL. In DNA, the CDR3 is TGCGCCAGCAGCCACCCCCCTCGGGGGTTAAACACCATATATTTT. Translating it yields CASSHPPRGLNTIYF.

CDR3 nucleotides: TGTGCCAGCAGAAGGACTAGCGGGATAGCCGGGGAGCTGTTTTTT. It yields the protein CASRRTSGIAGELFF. The chain combines TRBV6-1 with TRBJ2-2, with 12 bases fitting TRBD2. The trim removed 6 bases at V and 6 bases at J, leaving 5 bases unmatched. The CDR3 totals 15 residues. Germline V gene data show CDR1 as MNHNS and CDR2 as SASEGT.

The chain is built from TRBV6-4 and TRBJ2-7, with D unresolved. Germline values: CDR1 MRHNA, CDR2 SNTAGT. Between the trimmed V and J ends, which lost 2 bases and 7 bases, there was a span of 9 bases. The CDR3 is 12 residues long. For the CDR3, the DNA is TGTGCCAGCAGTGACGGTCGCCGGGAGCAGTACTTC. Protein sequence: CASSDGRREQYF.